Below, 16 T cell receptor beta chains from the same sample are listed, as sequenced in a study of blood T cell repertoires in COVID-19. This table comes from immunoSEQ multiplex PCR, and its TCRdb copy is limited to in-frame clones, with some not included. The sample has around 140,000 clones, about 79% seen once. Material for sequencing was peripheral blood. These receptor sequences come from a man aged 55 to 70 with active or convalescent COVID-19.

In nucleotides, the CDR3 is TGCGCCAGCAGCCAAGGGCGGAACTCTGGAAACACCATATATTTT. Its translation is CASSQGRNSGNTIYF. V gene TRBV4-3 combines with J gene TRBJ1-3; D not certain. CDR3 length: 15 amino acids. Germline V gives CDR1 LGHNA, CDR2 YSLEER. V lost 1 base, J lost 0 bases, and 7 bases lay in between.

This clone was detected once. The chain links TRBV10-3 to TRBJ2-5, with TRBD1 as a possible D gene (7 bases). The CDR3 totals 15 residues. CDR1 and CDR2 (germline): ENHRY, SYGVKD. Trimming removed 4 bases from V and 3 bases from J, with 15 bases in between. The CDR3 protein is CAISASTGTEETQYF. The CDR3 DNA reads TGTGCCATCAGTGCCTCGACAGGGACTGAAGAGACCCAGTACTTC.

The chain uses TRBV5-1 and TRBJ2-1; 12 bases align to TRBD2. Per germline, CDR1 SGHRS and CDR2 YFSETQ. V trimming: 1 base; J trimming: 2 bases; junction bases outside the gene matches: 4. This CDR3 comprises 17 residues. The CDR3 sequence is CASSLPTSGRPYNEQFF. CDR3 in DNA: TGCGCCAGCAGCTTGCCGACTAGCGGGAGACCCTACAATGAGCAGTTCTTC. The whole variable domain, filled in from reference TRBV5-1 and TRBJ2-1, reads KAGVTQTPRYLIKTRGQQVTLSCSPISGHRSVSWYQQTPGQGLQFLFEYFSETQRNKGNFPGRFSGRQFSNSRSEMNVSTLELGDSALYLCASSLPTSGRPYNEQFFGPGTRLTVL.

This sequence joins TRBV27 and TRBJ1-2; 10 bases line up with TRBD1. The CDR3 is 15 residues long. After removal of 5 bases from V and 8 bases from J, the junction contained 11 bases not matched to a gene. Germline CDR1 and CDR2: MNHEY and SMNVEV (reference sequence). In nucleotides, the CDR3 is TGTGCCAGCAGTCCCCGGGACAGGGGCACTAGGGGCTACACCTTC. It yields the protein CASSPRDRGTRGYTF.

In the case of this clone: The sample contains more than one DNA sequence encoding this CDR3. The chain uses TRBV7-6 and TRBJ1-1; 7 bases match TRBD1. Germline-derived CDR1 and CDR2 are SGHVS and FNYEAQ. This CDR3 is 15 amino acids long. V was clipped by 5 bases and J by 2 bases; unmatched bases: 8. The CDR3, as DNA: TGTGCCAGCAGCCTTCGGGCAGGGGGTAACACTGAAGCTTTCTTT. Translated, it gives CASSLRAGGNTEAFF.

CDR3 nucleotide sequence: TGTGCCAGCAGCGTGGGACTCGGCTATGGCTACACCTTC. Its translation is CASSVGLGYGYTF. The V call is TRBV14, the J call TRBJ1-2, with D perhaps matching TRBD1 (5 bases). Trimming removed 5 bases from V and 4 bases from J, with 11 bases in between. This CDR3 is 13 amino acids long. In germline, CDR1 is SGHDN, CDR2 FVKESK.

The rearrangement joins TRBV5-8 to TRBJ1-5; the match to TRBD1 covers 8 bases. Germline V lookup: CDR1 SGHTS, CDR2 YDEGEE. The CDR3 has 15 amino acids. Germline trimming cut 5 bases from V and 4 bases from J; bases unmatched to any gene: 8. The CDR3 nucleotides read TGTGCCAGCAGTTCGTCAGGGGGCAATAATCAGCCCCAGCATTTT. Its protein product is CASSSSGGNNQPQHF.

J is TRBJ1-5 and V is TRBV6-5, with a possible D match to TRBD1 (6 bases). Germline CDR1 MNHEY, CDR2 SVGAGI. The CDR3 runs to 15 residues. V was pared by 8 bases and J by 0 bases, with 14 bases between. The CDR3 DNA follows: TGTGCCAGCCGAAAAACAGGGAATAGCAATCAGCCCCAGCATTTT. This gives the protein CASRKTGNSNQPQHF.

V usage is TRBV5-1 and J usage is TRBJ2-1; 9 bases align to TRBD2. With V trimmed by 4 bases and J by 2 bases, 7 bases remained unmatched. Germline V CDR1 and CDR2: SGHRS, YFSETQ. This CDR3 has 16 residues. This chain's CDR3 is CASSPGLASPYNEQFF. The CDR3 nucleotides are TGCGCCAGCAGCCCGGGACTAGCTTCCCCCTACAATGAGCAGTTCTTC.

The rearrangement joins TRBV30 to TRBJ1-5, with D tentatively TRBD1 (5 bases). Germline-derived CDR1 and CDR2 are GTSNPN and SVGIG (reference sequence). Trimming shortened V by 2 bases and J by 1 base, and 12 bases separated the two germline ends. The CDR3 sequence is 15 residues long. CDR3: CAWSRAGGSNQPQHF. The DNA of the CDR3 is TGTGCCTGGAGTCGTGCGGGGGGAAGCAATCAGCCCCAGCATTTT.

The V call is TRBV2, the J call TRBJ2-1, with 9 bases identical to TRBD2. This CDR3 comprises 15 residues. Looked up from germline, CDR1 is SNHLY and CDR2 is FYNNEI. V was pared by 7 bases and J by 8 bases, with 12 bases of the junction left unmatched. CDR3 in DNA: TGTGCCAGCATACGGAAGGGACTAGCTCAGGATGAGCAGTTCTTC. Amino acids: CASIRKGLAQDEQFF.

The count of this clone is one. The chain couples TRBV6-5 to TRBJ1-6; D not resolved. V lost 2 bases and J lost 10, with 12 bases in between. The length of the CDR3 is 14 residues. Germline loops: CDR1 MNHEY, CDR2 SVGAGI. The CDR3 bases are TGTGCCAGCAGTTACGCCCTTTTGGAGTCACCCCTCCACTTT. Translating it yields CASSYALLESPLHF.

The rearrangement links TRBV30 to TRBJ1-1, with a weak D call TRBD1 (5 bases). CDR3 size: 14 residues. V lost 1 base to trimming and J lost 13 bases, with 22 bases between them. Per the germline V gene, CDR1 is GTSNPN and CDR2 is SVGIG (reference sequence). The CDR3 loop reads CAWSAPLRQTKGFF. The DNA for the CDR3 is TGTGCCTGGAGTGCCCCGCTGAGACAGACAAAGGGTTTCTTT.

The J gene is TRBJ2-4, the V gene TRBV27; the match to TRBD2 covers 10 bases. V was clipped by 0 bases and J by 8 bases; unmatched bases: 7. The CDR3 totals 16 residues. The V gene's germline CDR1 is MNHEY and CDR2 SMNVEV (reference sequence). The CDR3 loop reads CASSLSISGGSDIQYF. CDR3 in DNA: TGTGCCAGCAGTTTATCTATTAGCGGGGGGTCGGACATTCAGTACTTC.

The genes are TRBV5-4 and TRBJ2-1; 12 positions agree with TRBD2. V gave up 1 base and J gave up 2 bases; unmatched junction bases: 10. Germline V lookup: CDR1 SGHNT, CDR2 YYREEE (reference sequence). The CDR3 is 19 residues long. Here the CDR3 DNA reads TGTGCCAGCAGCTTGTTGACTAGCGGGAGAAAGTACACCTACAATGAGCAGTTCTTC. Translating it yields CASSLLTSGRKYTYNEQFF. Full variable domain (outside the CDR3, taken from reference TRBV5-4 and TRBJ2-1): ETGVTQSPTHLIKTRGQQVTLRCSSQSGHNTVSWYQQALGQGPQFIFQYYREEENGRGNFPPRFSGLQFPNYSSELNVNALELDDSALYLCASSLLTSGRKYTYNEQFFGPGTRLTVL.

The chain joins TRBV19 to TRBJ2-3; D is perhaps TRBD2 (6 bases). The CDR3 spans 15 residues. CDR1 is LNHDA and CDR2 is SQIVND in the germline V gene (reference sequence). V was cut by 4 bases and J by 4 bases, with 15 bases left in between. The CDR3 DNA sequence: TGTGCCAGTAGTAAACTCAGGGAGGACGCAGATACGCAGTATTTT. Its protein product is CASSKLREDADTQYF.